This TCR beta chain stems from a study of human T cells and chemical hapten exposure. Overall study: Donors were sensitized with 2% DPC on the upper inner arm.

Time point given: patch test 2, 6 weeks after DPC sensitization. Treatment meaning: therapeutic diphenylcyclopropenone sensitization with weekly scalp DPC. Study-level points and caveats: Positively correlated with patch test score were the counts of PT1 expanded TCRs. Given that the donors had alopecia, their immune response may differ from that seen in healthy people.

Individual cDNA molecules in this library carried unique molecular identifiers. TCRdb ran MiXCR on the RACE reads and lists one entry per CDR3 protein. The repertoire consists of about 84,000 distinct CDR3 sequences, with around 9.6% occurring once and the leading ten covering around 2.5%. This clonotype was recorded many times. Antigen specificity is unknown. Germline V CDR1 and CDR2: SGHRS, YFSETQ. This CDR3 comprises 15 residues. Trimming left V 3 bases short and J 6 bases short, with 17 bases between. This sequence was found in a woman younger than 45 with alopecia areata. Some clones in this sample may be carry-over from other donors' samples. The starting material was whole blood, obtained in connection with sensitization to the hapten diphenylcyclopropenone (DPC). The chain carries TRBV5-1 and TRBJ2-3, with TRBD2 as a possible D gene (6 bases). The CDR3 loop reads CASSSLTGGVDTQYF. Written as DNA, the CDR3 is TGCGCCAGCAGCTCGCTAACTGGAGGGGTGGATACGCAGTATTTT.